This is a list of T cell receptor beta chains from one sample in a study of blood T cell repertoires in COVID-19. Method: immunoSEQ multiplex PCR; TCRdb's copy keeps in-frame clones and lacks some. The table includes more than 300,000 clones, around 83% detected once. Sequences were obtained from PBMCs or T cells enriched from blood (not recorded which). Source of these receptors: a woman in her 50s who had recovered from COVID-19. Both conserved end residues are part of each CDR3. The order of the fields is D gene, J gene, clone size, V gene, CDR3 protein, CDR3 DNA. A D gene is named only where the DNA matches it firmly. Only some rows state a clone size, as once, few, many or a class for expanded clones.

TRBD2,TRBJ2-4,NA,TRBV9,CASSPGGVKNIQYF,TGTGCCAGCAGCCCCGGGGGGGTCAAAAACATTCAGTACTTC
NA,TRBJ2-7,few,TRBV19,CASSIRTGDTYEQYF,TGTGCCAGTAGTATACGGACGGGGGATACCTACGAGCAGTACTTC
NA,TRBJ1-1,NA,TRBV7-9,CASSFGQGLEAFF,TGTGCCAGCAGCTTCGGGCAGGGGCTTGAAGCTTTCTTT
NA,TRBJ1-2,NA,TRBV7-2,CASTAGSGYYGYTF,TGTGCCAGCACCGCCGGAAGCGGGTACTATGGCTACACCTTC
NA,TRBJ1-1,NA,TRBV18,CASSPPVGARAEAFF,TGTGCCAGCTCACCACCGGTGGGGGCGAGGGCTGAAGCTTTCTTT
TRBD1,TRBJ1-1,once,TRBV19,CASSAAGGTEAFF,TGTGCCAGTAGTGCGGCAGGGGGCACTGAAGCTTTCTTT
TRBD1,TRBJ2-5,NA,TRBV2,CASTTGLWETQYF,TGTGCCAGCACGACAGGGCTTTGGGAGACCCAGTACTTC
NA,TRBJ1-3,few,TRBV30,CAWSPVGDTIYF,TGTGCCTGGAGCCCGGTCGGTGACACCATATATTTT
TRBD2,TRBJ2-1,NA,TRBV5-1,CASSRGLAGGPVNEQFF,TGCGCCAGCAGCCGGGGACTAGCGGGAGGGCCAGTCAATGAGCAGTTCTTC
NA,TRBJ1-2,NA,TRBV27,CASRSYYGYTF,TGTGCCAGCAGATCCTACTATGGCTACACCTTC
NA,TRBJ1-2,NA,TRBV11-1,CASSHREGYGYTF,TGTGCCAGCAGCCACCGGGAGGGCTATGGCTACACCTTC
NA,TRBJ1-6,once,TRBV3-1/TRBV3-2,CASSQLDPGPLHF,TGTGCCAGCAGCCAGCTCGACCCGGGGCCCCTCCACTTT
NA,TRBJ1-2,NA,TRBV19,CASSLRTEAYGYTF,TGTGCCAGTAGTCTTCGGACAGAAGCCTATGGCTACACCTTC
NA,TRBJ1-2,NA,TRBV7-2,CASSFQGSYGYTF,TGTGCCAGCAGCTTTCAGGGGAGCTATGGCTACACCTTC
TRBD2,TRBJ2-3,once,TRBV11-2,CASSSGLANTDTQYF,TGTGCCAGCAGCTCCGGACTAGCGAACACAGATACGCAGTATTTT
NA,TRBJ1-5,NA,TRBV30,CAWSVLRGGGQPQHF,TGTGCCTGGAGTGTACTGAGGGGGGGCGGTCAGCCCCAGCATTTT
TRBD1,TRBJ1-2,NA,TRBV2,CASSAGQGGYGYTF,TGTGCCAGCTCCGCAGGACAGGGTGGATATGGCTACACCTTC
NA,TRBJ1-1,NA,TRBV18,CASSFESEAFF,TGTGCCAGCTCGTTCGAGTCTGAAGCTTTCTTT
NA,TRBJ1-1,NA,TRBV4-1,CASSQDVSGPAEAFF,TGCGCCAGCAGCCAAGATGTATCAGGGCCCGCTGAAGCTTTCTTT
TRBD1,TRBJ1-2,NA,TRBV5-1,CASSDSGTVYGYTF,TGCGCCAGCAGCGATTCCGGGACAGTGTATGGCTACACCTTC
NA,TRBJ2-7,NA,TRBV6-2/TRBV6-3,CASSYSKFENEQYF,TGTGCCAGCAGTTACTCGAAGTTTGAGAACGAGCAGTACTTC
TRBD1,TRBJ2-7,NA,TRBV11-3,CASSLGPTGAFYEQYF,TGTGCCAGCAGCTTAGGTCCCACAGGGGCCTTTTATGAGCAGTACTTC
NA,TRBJ2-7,once,TRBV6-6,CASTPASSEQYF,TGTGCCAGCACCCCAGCGTCTTCCGAGCAGTACTTC
TRBD1,TRBJ1-2,NA,TRBV29-1,CSVLPLDRGVDYGYTF,TGCAGCGTTCTTCCCTTAGACAGGGGAGTAGACTATGGCTACACCTTC
TRBD1,TRBJ1-1,few,TRBV19,CASNSQDRGWSTEAFF,TGTGCCAGTAATTCCCAAGACAGGGGCTGGAGCACTGAAGCTTTCTTT
TRBD2,TRBJ2-3,NA,TRBV3-1/TRBV3-2,CASSQEIASGGDTQYF,TGTGCCAGCAGCCAGGAAATTGCTAGCGGGGGAGATACGCAGTATTTT
TRBD1,TRBJ1-1,NA,TRBV5-1,CASSLDPGTGSLAFF,TGCGCCAGCAGCTTGGACCCCGGGACAGGGTCCTTGGCTTTCTTT
NA,TRBJ1-1,once,TRBV20-1,CRVGRNTEAFF,TGCAGGGTTGGGAGGAACACTGAAGCTTTCTTT
TRBD1,TRBJ2-7,few,TRBV10-3,CAISESTGYPYEQYF,TGTGCCATCAGTGAGTCGACAGGGTATCCCTACGAGCAGTACTTC
NA,TRBJ1-2,NA,TRBV5-6,CASSPPTDYGYTF,TGTGCCAGCAGCCCACCAACTGACTATGGCTACACCTTC
NA,TRBJ1-1,NA,TRBV19,CASSGGGHPRAFEAFF,TGTGCCAGTAGTGGGGGAGGACACCCAAGGGCTTTCGAAGCTTTCTTT
NA,TRBJ1-1,NA,TRBV12-3/TRBV12-4,CASSLTANTEAFF,TGTGCCAGCAGCCTTACAGCTAACACTGAAGCTTTCTTT
TRBD1,TRBJ1-4,NA,TRBV6-5,CASSRQGIANEKLFF,TGTGCCAGCAGTAGACAGGGGATTGCTAATGAAAAACTGTTTTTT
NA,TRBJ2-1,once,TRBV19,CASSGAGPLIF,TGTGCCAGTAGTGGGGCGGGACCTCTGATCTTC
NA,TRBJ1-5,NA,TRBV19,CASSASGGGQPQHF,TGTGCCAGTAGTGCCTCGGGGGGCGGTCAGCCCCAGCATTTT
NA,TRBJ1-5,few,TRBV7-2,CASSLGVSSGQPQHF,TGTGCCAGCAGCTTAGGTGTCTCATCGGGTCAGCCCCAGCATTTT
NA,TRBJ2-7,NA,TRBV2,CASRPQAGYEQYF,TGTGCCAGCAGACCTCAGGCGGGCTACGAGCAGTACTTC
TRBD2,TRBJ2-5,few,TRBV27,CASSLLPSGVQETQYF,TGTGCCAGCAGTTTATTACCTAGCGGTGTACAAGAGACCCAGTACTTC
NA,TRBJ1-1,NA,TRBV21-1,CASSKDRLNTEAFF,TGTGCCAGCAGCAAGGACAGGTTGAACACTGAAGCTTTCTTT
TRBD1,TRBJ1-2,once,TRBV7-9,CASNLDPGQGYGYTF,TGTGCCAGCAATCTCGATCCGGGACAGGGGTATGGCTACACCTTC
NA,TRBJ1-4,NA,TRBV30,CAWSVTDEKLFF,TGTGCCTGGAGTGTTACAGACGAAAAACTGTTTTTT
NA,TRBJ2-2,few,TRBV10-3,CAITESWGPAGELFF,TGTGCCATCACCGAGTCCTGGGGGCCGGCCGGGGAGCTGTTTTTT
NA,TRBJ1-6,NA,TRBV12-3/TRBV12-4,CASSSGNSPLHF,TGTGCCAGCTCTAGCGGAAATTCACCCCTCCACTTT
NA,TRBJ1-2,NA,TRBV30,CAWSVLARRPTF,TGTGCCTGGAGTGTACTCGCCCGTCGCCCCACCTTC
NA,TRBJ1-5,NA,TRBV10-2,CASGGGVGQPQHF,TGCGCCAGCGGTGGGGGGGTAGGGCAGCCCCAGCATTTT
NA,TRBJ1-1,NA,TRBV9,CASSVGRDTEAFF,TGTGCCAGCAGCGTAGGGAGAGACACTGAAGCTTTCTTT
NA,TRBJ1-4,NA,TRBV27,CASSGWDEKLFF,TGTGCCAGCAGCGGGTGGGATGAAAAACTGTTTTTT
TRBD1,TRBJ1-2,NA,TRBV6-5,CASTYSGGKDGYTF,TGTGCCAGCACGTACTCAGGGGGCAAGGATGGCTACACCTTC
NA,TRBJ1-1,NA,TRBV28,CATYNREAFF,TGTGCCACCTACAACAGAGAGGCTTTCTTT
NA,TRBJ1-2,NA,TRBV14,CASSQAVPTYGYTF,TGTGCCAGCAGCCAAGCGGTCCCTACCTATGGCTACACCTTC
TRBD1,TRBJ1-1,NA,TRBV19,CASSPLKRTGNTEAFF,TGTGCCAGTAGCCCCTTGAAACGGACAGGGAACACTGAAGCTTTCTTT
TRBD2,TRBJ2-1,NA,TRBV18,CASSPQGLARSEQFF,TGTGCCAGCTCACCACAGGGACTAGCGCGCAGTGAGCAGTTCTTC
TRBD1,TRBJ1-2,NA,TRBV7-2,CASSLGTDFYGYTF,TGTGCCAGCAGCCTAGGGACAGACTTCTATGGCTACACCTTC
TRBD2,TRBJ2-5,NA,TRBV6-5,CASRVLAGVGETQYF,TGTGCCAGCAGAGTACTAGCGGGAGTTGGCGAGACCCAGTACTTC
TRBD1,TRBJ1-6,NA,TRBV19,CASSSETGINSPLHF,TGTGCCAGTAGTTCTGAGACAGGGATAAATTCACCCCTCCACTTT
NA,TRBJ2-3,NA,TRBV10-3,CAISPDLDTQYF,TGTGCCATCAGTCCGGACTTAGATACGCAGTATTTT
NA,TRBJ1-2,NA,TRBV6-5,CASRGRNRDGYTF,TGTGCCAGCAGAGGACGGAACAGGGATGGCTACACCTTC
NA,TRBJ1-2,few,TRBV5-1,CASSSDSSYGYTF,TGCGCCAGCAGCTCAGACAGTAGCTATGGCTACACCTTC
TRBD2,TRBJ2-1,NA,TRBV30,CAWSRDHHIAGGLGEQFF,TGTGCCTGGTCTCGCGATCACCACATAGCGGGGGGGCTAGGTGAGCAGTTCTTC
TRBD2,TRBJ2-5,NA,TRBV7-9,CASTQVGASGYQETQYF,TGTGCCAGCACCCAGGTTGGGGCTAGCGGATACCAAGAGACCCAGTACTTC